The T cell receptor beta chain under discussion was sequenced for a study of patients and donors after allogeneic stem cell transplantation. Germline lookup yields CDR1 MGHDK and CDR2 SYGVNS. The CDR3 spans 18 residues. V was clipped by 1 base and J by 0 bases, with 16 bases between them. In TCRdb, the RT-PCR reads were re-called with MiXCR into one record per CDR3 protein. The data contain some 10,000 distinct CDR3 sequences, approximately 22% of them singletons. The J gene is TRBJ1-3, the V gene TRBV25-1; D might be TRBD1 (6 bases). The sequence came from a human donor who was either an allogeneic HSCT recipient or a stem cell or donor lymphocyte infusion donor (not recorded which). It is not recorded whose cells these are; they may come from a transplant donor. The sample was blood, either unsorted or a sorted T cell fraction (not recorded which). CDR3 bases: TGTGCCAGCAGTGAATCAGGGGCAGTAACAAGCTCTGGAAACACCATATATTTT. Its translation is CASSESGAVTSSGNTIYF. Together with reference TRBV25-1 and TRBJ1-3, the CDR3 gives the full variable domain: EADIYQTPRYLVIGTGKKITLECSQTMGHDKMYWYQQDPGMELHLIHYSYGVNSTEKGDLSSESTVSRIRTEHFPLTLESARPSHTSQYLCASSESGAVTSSGNTIYFGEGSWLTVV.